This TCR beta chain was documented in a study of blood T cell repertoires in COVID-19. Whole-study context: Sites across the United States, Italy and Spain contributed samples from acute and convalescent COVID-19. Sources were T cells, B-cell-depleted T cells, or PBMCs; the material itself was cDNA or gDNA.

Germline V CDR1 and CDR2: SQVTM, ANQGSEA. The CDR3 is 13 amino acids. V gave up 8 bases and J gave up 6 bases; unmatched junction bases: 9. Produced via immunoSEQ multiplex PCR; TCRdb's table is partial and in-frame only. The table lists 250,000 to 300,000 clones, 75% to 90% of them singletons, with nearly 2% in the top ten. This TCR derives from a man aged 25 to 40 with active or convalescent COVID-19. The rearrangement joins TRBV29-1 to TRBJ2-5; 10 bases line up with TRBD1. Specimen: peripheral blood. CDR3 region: CSTGTGAPKTQYF. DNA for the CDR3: TGCAGCACCGGGACAGGGGCCCCCAAGACCCAGTACTTC. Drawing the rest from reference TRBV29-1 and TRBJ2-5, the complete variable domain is SAVISQKPSRDICQRGTSLTIQCQVDSQVTMMFWYRQQPGQSLTLIATANQGSEATYESGFVIDKFPISRPNLTFSTLTVSNMSPEDSSIYLCSTGTGAPKTQYFGPGTRLLVL.